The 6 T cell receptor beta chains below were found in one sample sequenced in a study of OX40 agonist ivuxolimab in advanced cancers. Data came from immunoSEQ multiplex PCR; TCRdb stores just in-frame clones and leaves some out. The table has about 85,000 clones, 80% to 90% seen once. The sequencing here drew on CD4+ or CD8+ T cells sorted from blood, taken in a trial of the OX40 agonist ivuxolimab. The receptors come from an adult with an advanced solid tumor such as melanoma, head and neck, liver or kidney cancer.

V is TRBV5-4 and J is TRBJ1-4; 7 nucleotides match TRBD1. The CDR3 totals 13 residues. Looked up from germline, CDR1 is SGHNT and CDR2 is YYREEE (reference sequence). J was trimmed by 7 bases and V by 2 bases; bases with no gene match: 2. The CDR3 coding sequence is TGTGCCAGCAGCTTACAGGGGAGTGAAAAACTGTTTTTT. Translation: CASSLQGSEKLFF.

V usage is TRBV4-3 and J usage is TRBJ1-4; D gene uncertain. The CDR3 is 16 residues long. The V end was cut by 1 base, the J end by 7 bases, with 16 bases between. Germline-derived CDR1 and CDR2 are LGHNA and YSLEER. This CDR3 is CASSQASAKLGEKLFF. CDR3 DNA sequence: TGCGCCAGCAGCCAAGCTTCAGCAAAACTAGGTGAAAAACTGTTTTTT.

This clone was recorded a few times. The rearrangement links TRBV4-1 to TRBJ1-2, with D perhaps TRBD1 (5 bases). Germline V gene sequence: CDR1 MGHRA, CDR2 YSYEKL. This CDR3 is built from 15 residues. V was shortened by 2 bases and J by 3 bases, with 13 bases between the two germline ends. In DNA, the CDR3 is TGCGCCAGCAGCCAACTACGTGGGGCTGACTATGGCTACACCTTC. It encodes CASSQLRGADYGYTF.

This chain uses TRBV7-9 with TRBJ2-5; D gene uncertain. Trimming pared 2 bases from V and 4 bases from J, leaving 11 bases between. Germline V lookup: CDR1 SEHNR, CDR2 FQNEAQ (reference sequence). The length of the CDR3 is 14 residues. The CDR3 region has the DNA TGTGCCAGCAGCTTAATTGTGGGGTTAGAGACCCAGTACTTC. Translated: CASSLIVGLETQYF.

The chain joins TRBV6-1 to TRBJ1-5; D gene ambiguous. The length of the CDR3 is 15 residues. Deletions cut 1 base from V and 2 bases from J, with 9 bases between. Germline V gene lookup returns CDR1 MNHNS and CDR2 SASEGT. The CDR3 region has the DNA TGTGCCAGCAGTGAAGAGGCGAGGGGCAATCAGCCCCAGCATTTT. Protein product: CASSEEARGNQPQHF.

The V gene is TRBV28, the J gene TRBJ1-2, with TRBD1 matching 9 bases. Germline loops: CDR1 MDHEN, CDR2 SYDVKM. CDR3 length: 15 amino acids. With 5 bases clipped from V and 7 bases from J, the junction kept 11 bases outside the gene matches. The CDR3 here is CASSHPQGASGGYTF. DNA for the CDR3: TGTGCCAGCAGTCACCCACAGGGGGCATCGGGTGGCTACACCTTC.